This TCR beta chain was retrieved from a study of blood T cell repertoires in COVID-19. Two negative PCRs, clearance, or symptom resolution had been documented for recovered Cohort 3 donors. Trimming removed 4 bases at V and 2 bases at J, with 7 bases between. Per the germline V gene, CDR1 is LGHDT and CDR2 is YNNKEL (reference sequence). The CDR3 totals 13 residues. The assay was immunoSEQ multiplex PCR, and TCRdb's table has in-frame clones only and misses some. This sample has about 480,000 clones, with about 85% found just once. The chain links TRBV3-1 (or the pseudogene TRBV3-2) to TRBJ2-3; D remains unclear. The specimen was PBMCs or T cells enriched from blood (not recorded which). This receptor was obtained from a woman aged 55-69 years who had recovered from COVID-19. The CDR3 spells CASSPPFTDTQYF. The CDR3 region has the DNA TGTGCCAGCAGCCCCCCCTTCACAGATACGCAGTATTTT.